The next 7 T cell receptor beta chains were all read from a single sample in a study of T cells after yellow fever vaccination. TCRdb re-analysed the 5' RACE reads in MiXCR, keeping a single row per CDR3 protein. There are fewer than 350,000 distinct CDR3 sequences in the sample; 3.5% to 4.5% occur only once, and 19% lies in the top ten. The sequencing here drew on PBMCs, taken 15 days after the yellow fever booster vaccination. The receptors were sampled from a man younger than 35 who received the YFV17D yellow fever vaccine.

In its sample, this clonotype was seen many times. The chain recombines TRBV7-2 with TRBJ2-1, with TRBD2 identical over 9 bases. The CDR3 extends over 15 amino acids. J lost 8 bases, V lost 4 bases, and 9 bases had no gene match. The germline gives CDR1 SGHTA, CDR2 FQGNSA. CDR3 sequence (DNA): TGTGCCAGCAGCTCCGGACCAGCGGGGGGCCATGAGCAGTTCTTC. Translating gives CASSSGPAGGHEQFF. The full variable domain, its missing parts supplied by reference TRBV7-2 and TRBJ2-1, is GAGVSQSPSNKVTEKGKDVELRCDPISGHTALYWYRQSLGQGLEFLIYFQGNSAPDKSGLPSDRFSAERTGGSVSTLTIQRTQQEDSAVYLCASSSGPAGGHEQFFGPGTRLTVL.

Many counts were recorded for this clonotype. This rearrangement joins TRBV18 to TRBJ2-7, with D possibly matching TRBD1 (5 bases). Trimming removed 4 bases from V and 5 bases from J, with 9 bases in between. The germline CDR1 and CDR2 sequences are KGHSH and LQKENI. The CDR3 totals 12 residues. CDR3 amino acids: CASSRSRDEQYV. The CDR3 bases are TGTGCCAGCTCACGGTCCAGGGACGAGCAGTACGTC.

The chain carries TRBV30 and TRBJ2-1, with D maybe TRBD1 (6 bases). The CDR3 covers 13 residues. The germline V gene has CDR1 GTSNPN and CDR2 SVGIG (reference sequence). V dropped 8 bases and J dropped 4 bases, with 15 bases sitting between them. CDR3 in DNA: TGTGCCAAGTCGAGGGGGATGTACAATGAGCAGTTCTTC. It encodes CAKSRGMYNEQFF.

This clonotype has ten or more counts. This rearrangement joins TRBV9 to TRBJ2-5, with D possibly called TRBD1 or TRBD2 (5 bases each). Trimming cost V 3 bases and J 5 bases, with 14 bases left between them. The CDR3 has 14 residues. Germline-derived CDR1 and CDR2 are SGDLS and YYNGEE. CDR3 in DNA: TGTGCCAGCAGCGCCCTGACGGGGCGGGAGACCCAGTACTTC. Translation gives CASSALTGRETQYF.

In this sample, this clonotype turned up many times. The rearrangement links TRBV4-1 to TRBJ2-6; D is possibly TRBD2 (5 bases). V was pared by 0 bases and J by 2 bases, with 11 bases between. The CDR3 totals 17 residues. Germline-derived CDR1 and CDR2 are MGHRA and YSYEKL. The CDR3 sequence: CASSQEGSKAGANVLTF. The CDR3 region has the DNA TGCGCCAGCAGCCAAGAAGGGAGTAAGGCTGGGGCCAACGTCCTGACTTTC.

The table lists this clonotype with a few counts. This rearrangement joins TRBV4-1 to TRBJ2-3, with a tentative D call TRBD2 (5 bases). The V end was cut by 4 bases, the J end by 1 base, with 12 bases between. CDR1 is MGHRA and CDR2 is YSYEKL in the germline V gene. The CDR3 has 15 residues. The CDR3 spells CASSRSERGTDTQYF. In DNA, the CDR3 is TGCGCCAGCAGCCGGAGCGAGAGGGGCACAGATACGCAGTATTTT.

This clonotype was seen many times. This chain uses TRBV7-9 with TRBJ2-7; D is ambiguous. The CDR3 length is 13 residues. Germline V CDR1 and CDR2: SEHNR, FQNEAQ (reference sequence). V gave up 2 bases and J gave up 1 base, with 6 bases separating them. CDR3 DNA: TGTGCCAGCAGCTTATGGCCGTCCTACGAGCAGTACTTC. Translation: CASSLWPSYEQYF.